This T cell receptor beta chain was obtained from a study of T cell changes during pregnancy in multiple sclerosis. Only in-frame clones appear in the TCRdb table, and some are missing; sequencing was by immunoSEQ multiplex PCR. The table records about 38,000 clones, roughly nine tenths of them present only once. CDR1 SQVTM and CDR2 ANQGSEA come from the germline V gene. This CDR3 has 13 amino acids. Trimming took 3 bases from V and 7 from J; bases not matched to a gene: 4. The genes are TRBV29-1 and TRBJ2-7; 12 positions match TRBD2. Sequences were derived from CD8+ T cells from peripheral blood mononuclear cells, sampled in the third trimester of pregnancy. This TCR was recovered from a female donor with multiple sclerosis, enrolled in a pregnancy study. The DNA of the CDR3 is TGCAGCGTTGACGAGGGACTAGCGGGTGAGCAGTACTTC. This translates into CSVDEGLAGEQYF.